Listed here are 10 T cell receptor beta chains from one sample, sequenced in a study of T cells in Graves' hyperthyroidism and ophthalmopathy. RNA transcripts served as the template for amplifying TCR beta CDR3 regions. HTBI primers were the set used in a first-round RT-PCR of the TCR CDR3. TCRdb reanalysed the multiplex PCR reads using MiXCR and keeps one entry per CDR3 protein. Among approximately 510,000 distinct CDR3 sequences listed, around 21% were seen once. Sequencing was carried out using blood. The source of these receptors is a man aged 18 to 30 with Graves' hyperthyroidism.

The chain carries TRBV15 and TRBJ1-2; 8 nucleotides align to TRBD1. Germline V lookup: CDR1 LNHNV, CDR2 YYDKDF (reference sequence). The junction had 3 bases not matched to a gene; V was cut back by 3 bases and J by 3 bases. The CDR3 runs to 14 residues. CDR3 residues: CATSRVTGDYGYTF. In nucleotides, the CDR3 is TGTGCCACCAGCAGGGTGACAGGGGACTATGGCTACACCTTC.

This clonotype occurred a few times. V usage is TRBV5-1 and J usage is TRBJ2-2; perhaps D is TRBD1 or TRBD2 (5 bases each). V was shortened by 4 bases and J by 4 bases, with 17 bases between the two germline ends. Germline values: CDR1 SGHRS, CDR2 YFSETQ. The CDR3 extends over 16 amino acids. Written as DNA, the CDR3 is TGCGCCAGCAGCCCGGGACGGAATAGAGGCACCGGGGAGCTGTTTTTT. It is translated as CASSPGRNRGTGELFF.

On this clonotype: A read error is possible here, since a much larger clone lies one base away. The chain joins TRBV24-1 to TRBJ2-3; D is undetermined. Germline CDR1 KGHDR, CDR2 SFDVKD. The CDR3 runs to 15 residues. Trimming took 3 bases from V and 8 from J, leaving 17 bases between them. CDR3: CATSDPGREPGTQYF. DNA of the CDR3: TGTGCCACCAGTGATCCGGGCCGCGAACCAGGTACGCAGTATTTT.

This clonotype was observed a few times. The chain carries TRBV3-1 and TRBJ2-7; D possibly matches TRBD1 or TRBD2 (6 bases each). Germline loops: CDR1 LGHDT, CDR2 YNNKEL (reference sequence). V dropped 4 bases and J dropped 1 base, with 17 bases sitting between them. The CDR3 length is 16 residues. The CDR3 bases are TGTGCCAGCAGCCCAGCAGGGGAGGCTTATTCCTACGAGCAGTACTTC. Translation gives CASSPAGEAYSYEQYF.

This clonotype was seen repeatedly, ten times or more. The chain carries TRBV7-9 and TRBJ1-1; D gene unclear. The V end was cut by 5 bases, the J end by 5 bases, with 15 bases between. The germline CDR1 and CDR2 sequences are SEHNR and FQNEAQ (reference sequence). CDR3 length: 14 residues. For the CDR3, the DNA is TGTGCCAGCAGCACGGGGATTCTGGGGACTGAAGCTTTCTTT. This encodes CASSTGILGTEAFF.

This chain connects TRBV6-4 to TRBJ1-2, with D tentatively TRBD1 (5 bases). V gave up 5 bases and J gave up 8 bases, with 18 bases separating them. CDR3 length equals 14 residues. In germline, CDR1 is MRHNA, CDR2 SNTAGT. The CDR3 sequence is CASSHFRDPGGYTF. CDR3 DNA: TGTGCCAGCAGTCACTTCCGGGACCCAGGCGGCTACACCTTC.

The rearrangement joins TRBV2 to TRBJ2-2; tentative D call: TRBD1 (6 bases). CDR1 SNHLY and CDR2 FYNNEI come from the germline V gene. V was cut by 4 bases and J by 7 bases, with 13 bases left in between. This CDR3 comprises 14 residues. The CDR3 sequence is CASSARGIGGELFF. The CDR3 nucleotides read TGTGCCAGCAGTGCCAGGGGTATTGGCGGGGAGCTGTTTTTT.

This clonotype occurred many times. The chain is built from TRBV27 and TRBJ1-2; TRBD1 aligns across 8 bases. The trim removed 6 bases at V and 7 bases at J, leaving 10 bases unmatched. The CDR3 has 14 residues. Germline assignment: CDR1 MNHEY and CDR2 SMNVEV (reference sequence). The CDR3 region is CASSPGAGGFGYTF. DNA for the CDR3: TGTGCCAGCAGCCCAGGGGCAGGGGGCTTTGGCTACACCTTC.

This clonotype was detected ten times or more. This chain joins TRBV27 and TRBJ2-7, with 8 bases lining up with TRBD1. The ends lost 0 bases at V and 4 bases at J; junction bases unmatched: 2. There are 14 residues in the CDR3. The germline gives CDR1 MNHEY, CDR2 SMNVEV (reference sequence). The CDR3 sequence is CASSLSNRGYEQYF. The CDR3 coding sequence is TGTGCCAGCAGTTTATCGAACAGGGGGTACGAGCAGTACTTC.

The chain employs TRBV10-3 and TRBJ2-2; 11 bases are a match to TRBD2. J was trimmed by 1 base and V by 6 bases; bases with no gene match: 4. The CDR3 length is 16 residues. Looked up from germline, CDR1 is ENHRY and CDR2 is SYGVKD. CDR3 amino acids: CAIRSGTSGNTGELFF. CDR3 in DNA: TGTGCCATCAGATCCGGGACTAGCGGGAACACCGGGGAGCTGTTTTTT.